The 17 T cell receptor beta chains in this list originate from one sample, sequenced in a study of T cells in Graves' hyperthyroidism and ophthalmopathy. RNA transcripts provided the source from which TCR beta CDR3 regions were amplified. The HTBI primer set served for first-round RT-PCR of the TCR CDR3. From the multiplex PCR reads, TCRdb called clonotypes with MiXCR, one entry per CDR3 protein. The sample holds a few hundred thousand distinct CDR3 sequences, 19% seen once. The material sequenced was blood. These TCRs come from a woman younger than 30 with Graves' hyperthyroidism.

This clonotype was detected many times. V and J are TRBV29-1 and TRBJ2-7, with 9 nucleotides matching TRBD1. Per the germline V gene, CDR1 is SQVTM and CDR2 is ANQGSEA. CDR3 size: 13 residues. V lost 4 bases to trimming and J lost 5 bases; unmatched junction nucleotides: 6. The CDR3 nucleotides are TGCAGCGTTGTGGGGGACAGGGACCACGAGCAGTACTTC. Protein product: CSVVGDRDHEQYF.

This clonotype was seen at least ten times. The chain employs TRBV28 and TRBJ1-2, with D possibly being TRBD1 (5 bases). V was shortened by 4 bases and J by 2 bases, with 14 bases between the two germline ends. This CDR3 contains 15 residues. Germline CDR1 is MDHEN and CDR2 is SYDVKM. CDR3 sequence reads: CASSYLQGANYGYTF. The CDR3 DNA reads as TGTGCCAGCAGTTACCTCCAGGGAGCGAACTATGGCTACACCTTC.

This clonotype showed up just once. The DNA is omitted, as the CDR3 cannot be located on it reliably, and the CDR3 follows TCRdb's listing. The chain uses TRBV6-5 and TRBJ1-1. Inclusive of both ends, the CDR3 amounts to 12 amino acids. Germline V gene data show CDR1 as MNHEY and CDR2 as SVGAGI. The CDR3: CASSSSRNEAFF.

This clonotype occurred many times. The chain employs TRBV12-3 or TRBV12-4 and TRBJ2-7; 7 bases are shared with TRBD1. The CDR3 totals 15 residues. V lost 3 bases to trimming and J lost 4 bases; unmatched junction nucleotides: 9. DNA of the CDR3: TGTGCCAGCAGTTTTGAAGGGGGCGGTAGGTACGAGCAGTACTTC. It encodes CASSFEGGGRYEQYF.

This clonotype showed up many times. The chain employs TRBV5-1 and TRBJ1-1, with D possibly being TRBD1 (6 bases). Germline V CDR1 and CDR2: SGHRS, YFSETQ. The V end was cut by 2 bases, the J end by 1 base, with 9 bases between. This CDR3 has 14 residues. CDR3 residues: CASSLKGQNTEAFF. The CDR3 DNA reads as TGCGCCAGCAGCTTAAAGGGACAGAACACTGAAGCTTTCTTT. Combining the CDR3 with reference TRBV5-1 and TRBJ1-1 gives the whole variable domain KAGVTQTPRYLIKTRGQQVTLSCSPISGHRSVSWYQQTPGQGLQFLFEYFSETQRNKGNFPGRFSGRQFSNSRSEMNVSTLELGDSALYLCASSLKGQNTEAFFGQGTRLTVV.

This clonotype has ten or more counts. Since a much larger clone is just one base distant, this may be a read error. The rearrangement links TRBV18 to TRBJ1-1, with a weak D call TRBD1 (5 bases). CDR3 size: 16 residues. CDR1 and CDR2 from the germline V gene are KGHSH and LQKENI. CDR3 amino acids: CASSPPSTGSNTKAFF. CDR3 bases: TGTGCCAGCTCACCACCCTCTACAGGCTCGAACACTAAAGCTTTCTTT.

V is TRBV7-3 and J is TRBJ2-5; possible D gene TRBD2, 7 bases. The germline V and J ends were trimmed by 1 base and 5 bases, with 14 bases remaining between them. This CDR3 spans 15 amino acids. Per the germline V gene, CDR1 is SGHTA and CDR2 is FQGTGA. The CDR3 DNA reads TGTGCCAGCAGCTTAATTGGGGGGGCGGGTGAGACCCAGTACTTC. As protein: CASSLIGGAGETQYF.

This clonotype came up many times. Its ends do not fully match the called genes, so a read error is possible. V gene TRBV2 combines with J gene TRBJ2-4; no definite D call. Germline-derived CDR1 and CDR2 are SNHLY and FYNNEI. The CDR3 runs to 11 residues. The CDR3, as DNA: TGTGCCAGCAGGGAAGCGTACATTCAGTACTTC. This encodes CASREAYIQYF.

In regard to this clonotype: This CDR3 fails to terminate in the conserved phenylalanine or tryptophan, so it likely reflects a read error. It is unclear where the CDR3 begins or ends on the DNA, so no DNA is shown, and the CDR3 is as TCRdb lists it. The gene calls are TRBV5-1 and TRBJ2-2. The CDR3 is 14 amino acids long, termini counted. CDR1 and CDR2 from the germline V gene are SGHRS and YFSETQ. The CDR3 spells CASSLQENTGELLL.

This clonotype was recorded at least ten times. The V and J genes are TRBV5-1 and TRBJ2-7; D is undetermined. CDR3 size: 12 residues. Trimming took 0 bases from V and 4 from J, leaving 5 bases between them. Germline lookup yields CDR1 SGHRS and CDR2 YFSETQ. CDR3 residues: CASSLENYEQYF. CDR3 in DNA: TGCGCCAGCAGCTTGGAGAATTACGAGCAGTACTTC. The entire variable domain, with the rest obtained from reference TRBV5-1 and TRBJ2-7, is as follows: KAGVTQTPRYLIKTRGQQVTLSCSPISGHRSVSWYQQTPGQGLQFLFEYFSETQRNKGNFPGRFSGRQFSNSRSEMNVSTLELGDSALYLCASSLENYEQYFGPGTRLTVT.

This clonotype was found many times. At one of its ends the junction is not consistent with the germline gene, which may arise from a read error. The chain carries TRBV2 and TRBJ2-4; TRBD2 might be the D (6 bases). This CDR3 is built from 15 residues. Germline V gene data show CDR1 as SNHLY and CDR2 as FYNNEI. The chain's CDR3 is CASSEVEGAKNIKYF. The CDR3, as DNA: TGTGCCAGCAGTGAAGTGGAGGGAGCCAAAAACATTAAGTACTTC.

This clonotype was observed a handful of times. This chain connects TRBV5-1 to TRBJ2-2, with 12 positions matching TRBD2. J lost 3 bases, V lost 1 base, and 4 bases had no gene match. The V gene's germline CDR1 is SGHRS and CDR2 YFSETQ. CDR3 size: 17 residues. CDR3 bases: TGCGCCAGCAGCTTGACTAGCGGGGGGTTCGACACCGGGGAGCTGTTTTTT. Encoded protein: CASSLTSGGFDTGELFF.

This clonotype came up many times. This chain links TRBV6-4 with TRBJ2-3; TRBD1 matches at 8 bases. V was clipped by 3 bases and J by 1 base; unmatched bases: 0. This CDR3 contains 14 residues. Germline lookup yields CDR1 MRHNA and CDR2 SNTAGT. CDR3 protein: CASSETGGTDTQYF. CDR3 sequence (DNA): TGTGCCAGCAGTGAGACAGGGGGCACAGATACGCAGTATTTT.

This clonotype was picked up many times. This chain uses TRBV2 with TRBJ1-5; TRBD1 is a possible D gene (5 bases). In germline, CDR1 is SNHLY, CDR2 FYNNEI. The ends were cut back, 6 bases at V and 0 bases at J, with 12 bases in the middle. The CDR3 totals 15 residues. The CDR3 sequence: CASSPEGDSNQPQHF. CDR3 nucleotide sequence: TGTGCCAGCAGCCCGGAAGGGGATAGCAATCAGCCCCAGCATTTT.

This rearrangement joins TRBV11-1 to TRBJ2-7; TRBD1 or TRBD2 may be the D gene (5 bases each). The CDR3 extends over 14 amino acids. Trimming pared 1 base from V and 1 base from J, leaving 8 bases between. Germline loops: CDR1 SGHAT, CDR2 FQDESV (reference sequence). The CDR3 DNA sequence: TGTGCCAGCAGCTTAGGGGACGCTTCCTACGAGCAGTACTTC. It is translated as CASSLGDASYEQYF. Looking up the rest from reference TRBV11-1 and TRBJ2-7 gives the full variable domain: EAEVAQSPRYKITEKSQAVAFWCDPISGHATLYWYRQILGQGPELLVQFQDESVVDDSQLPKDRFSAERLKGVDSTLKIQPAELGDSAMYLCASSLGDASYEQYFGPGTRLTVT.

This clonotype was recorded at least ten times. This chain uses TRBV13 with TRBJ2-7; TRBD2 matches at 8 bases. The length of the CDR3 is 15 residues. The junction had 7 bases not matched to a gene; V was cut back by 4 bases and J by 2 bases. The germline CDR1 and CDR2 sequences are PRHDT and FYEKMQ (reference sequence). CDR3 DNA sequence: TGTGCCAGCAGCTCTTCTTCGGGGGGGCCCTACGAGCAGTACTTC. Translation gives CASSSSSGGPYEQYF.

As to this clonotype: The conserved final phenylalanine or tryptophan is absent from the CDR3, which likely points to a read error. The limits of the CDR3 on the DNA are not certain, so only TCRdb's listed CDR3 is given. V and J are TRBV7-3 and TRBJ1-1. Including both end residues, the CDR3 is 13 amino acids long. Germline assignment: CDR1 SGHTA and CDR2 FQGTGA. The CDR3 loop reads CASSLWRSTEACY.